The 18 T cell receptor beta chains reported below all come from one sample, sequenced in a study of cytotoxic CD8 clonotypes in ibrutinib-treated CLL. Repertoires were generated with immunoSEQ multiplex PCR, while TCRdb's copy carries only in-frame clones and drops some. The sample records approximately 280,000 clones, more than 70% being singletons. The source was PBMCs, collected at disease progression, from a patient treated with ibrutinib. These receptors originate from a human donor with chronic lymphocytic leukemia.

A note on this clone: At the DNA level, this CDR3 is encoded by other sequences in the same sample as well. The J gene is TRBJ2-7, the V gene TRBV7-9; tentatively, D is TRBD1 or TRBD2 (5 bases each). Trimming removed 0 bases at V and 3 bases at J, with 9 bases between. CDR1 and CDR2 from the germline V gene are SEHNR and FQNEAQ (reference sequence). The CDR3 is 14 amino acids. The CDR3 sequence is CASSLARGYYEQYF. The CDR3 nucleotides are TGTGCCAGCAGCTTAGCTCGGGGCTACTACGAGCAGTACTTC.

The chain links TRBV7-9 to TRBJ1-2; D gene unclear. CDR3 length: 16 residues. Germline V gene sequence: CDR1 SEHNR, CDR2 FQNEAQ (reference sequence). Trimming pared 5 bases from V and 4 bases from J, leaving 20 bases between. DNA of the CDR3: TGTGCCAGCAGCCCTGATTTGGGCCAACGGGGCTATGGCTACACCTTC. This sequence encodes CASSPDLGQRGYGYTF.

The gene calls are TRBV27 and TRBJ2-1, with D perhaps TRBD1 (6 bases). Trimming removed 3 bases from V and 4 bases from J, with 25 bases in between. The CDR3 runs to 19 residues. Germline V gene lookup returns CDR1 MNHEY and CDR2 SMNVEV (reference sequence). The CDR3 DNA sequence: TGTGCCAGCAGTTTTCTGGCCCCTGTGTTTGGGGGCTCGTACAATGAGCAGTTCTTC. This sequence encodes CASSFLAPVFGGSYNEQFF.

The chain couples TRBV25-1 to TRBJ1-4, with a tentative D call TRBD1 (5 bases). The V end lost 3 bases, the J end lost 3 bases, and 11 bases lay between the germline ends. The V gene's germline CDR1 is MGHDK and CDR2 SYGVNS. The CDR3 consists of 15 residues. The CDR3 bases are TGTGCCAGCAGTGAGCTCGGGGCCGCTAATGAAAAACTGTTTTTT. It encodes CASSELGAANEKLFF.

Remarks on this clone: At one end, the junction sequence differs from germline, possibly due to a read error. In the same sample, other DNA sequences code for this CDR3. The chain employs TRBV28 and TRBJ2-2; tentatively, D is TRBD1 or TRBD2 (6 bases each). Looked up from germline, CDR1 is MDHEN and CDR2 is SYDVKM. This CDR3 is 13 amino acids long. CDR3 DNA: TGTGCCAGCAGCCTAGGGGGGACCGGGGAGCTATTTTTT. Its translation is CASSLGGTGELFF.

V is TRBV10-2 and J is TRBJ1-1, with D possibly being TRBD1 (5 bases). Trimming left V 1 base short and J 3 bases short, with 9 bases between. This CDR3 comprises 14 residues. The V gene's germline CDR1 is WSHSY and CDR2 SAAADI. The CDR3 DNA reads TGCGCCAGCAGTGAGTGGGGCCAGTACACTGAAGCTTTCTTT. This translates into CASSEWGQYTEAFF.

V gene TRBV6-5 combines with J gene TRBJ2-5; D uncertain. CDR3 length equals 16 residues. Germline V lookup: CDR1 MNHEY, CDR2 SVGAGI. Trimming took 0 bases from V and 5 from J, leaving 16 bases between them. CDR3 nucleotide sequence: TGTGCCAGCAGTTACTCGAGAAGTAGCCGGGCGGAGACCCAGTACTTC. It is translated as CASSYSRSSRAETQYF.

This clone occurred a few times. The rearrangement joins TRBV5-6 to TRBJ1-2; possibly TRBD1 for D (5 bases). V was pared by 3 bases and J by 7 bases, with 10 bases between. Looked up from germline, CDR1 is SGHDT and CDR2 is YYEEEE. CDR3 length: 12 amino acids. The CDR3, as DNA: TGTGCCAGCAGCTCCCAGGGAGTTGGCTACACCTTC. Protein product: CASSSQGVGYTF. Together with reference TRBV5-6 and TRBJ1-2, the CDR3 gives the full variable domain: DAGVTQSPTHLIKTRGQQVTLRCSPKSGHDTVSWYQQALGQGPQFIFQYYEEEERQRGNFPDRFSGHQFPNYSSELNVNALLLGDSALYLCASSSQGVGYTFGSGTRLTVV.

The chain joins TRBV4-3 to TRBJ2-2; 7 nucleotides match TRBD1. In germline, CDR1 is LGHNA, CDR2 YSLEER. The length of the CDR3 is 18 residues. The trim removed 1 base at V and 1 base at J, leaving 9 bases unmatched. The CDR3 region has the DNA TGCGCCAGCAGCCAAGTTATACCGGGACAGTTGAACACCGGGGAGCTGTTTTTT. This sequence encodes CASSQVIPGQLNTGELFF.

About this clone: Within the sample, other DNA sequences also encode this same CDR3. CDR3 bases: TGTGCCAGCAGCTTAAACTACGAGCAGTACTTC. Its translation is CASSLNYEQYF. This chain uses TRBV13 with TRBJ2-7, with unresolved D. V dropped 2 bases and J dropped 3 bases, with 2 bases sitting between them. This CDR3 comprises 11 residues. Germline V gives CDR1 PRHDT, CDR2 FYEKMQ (reference sequence).

The rearrangement links TRBV7-9 to TRBJ2-7, with 11 bases fitting TRBD1. Germline loops: CDR1 SEHNR, CDR2 FQNEAQ (reference sequence). This CDR3 has 15 amino acids. V trimming: 4 bases; J trimming: 1 base; junction bases outside the gene matches: 3. The DNA for the CDR3 is TGTGCCAGCAGCTCAGGACAGGGGGCGTCCTACGAGCAGTACTTC. Amino acids: CASSSGQGASYEQYF. Full variable domain (outside the CDR3, taken from reference TRBV7-9 and TRBJ2-7): DTGVSQNPRHKITKRGQNVTFRCDPISEHNRLYWYRQTLGQGPEFLTYFQNEAQLEKSRLLSDRFSAERPKGSFSTLEIQRTEQGDSAMYLCASSSGQGASYEQYFGPGTRLTVT.

This chain uses TRBV5-1 with TRBJ2-7, with D possibly being TRBD1 (6 bases). Germline-derived CDR1 and CDR2 are SGHRS and YFSETQ. This CDR3 has 16 amino acids. V was cut by 0 bases and J by 0 bases, with 13 bases left in between. CDR3 residues: CASSLGRGLYSYEQYF. The CDR3 bases are TGCGCCAGCAGCTTGGGCAGGGGCCTATACTCCTACGAGCAGTACTTC.

The chain joins TRBV27 to TRBJ2-7; 10 nucleotides agree with TRBD2. The ends lost 3 bases at V and 3 bases at J; junction bases unmatched: 2. Germline V gene lookup returns CDR1 MNHEY and CDR2 SMNVEV (reference sequence). The CDR3 consists of 14 residues. The CDR3 DNA reads TGTGCCAGCAGTTTGAGCGGGAGGGGCTACGAGCAGTACTTC. Its protein product is CASSLSGRGYEQYF.

This chain uses TRBV6-5 with TRBJ1-3, with D hard to call. CDR1 and CDR2 (germline): MNHEY, SVGAGI. There are 13 residues in the CDR3. Trimming cost V 5 bases and J 13 bases, with 18 bases left between them. As DNA, the CDR3 is TGTGCCAGCAGTAAACCGGGAACGTCGCTGATATATTTT. Its translation: CASSKPGTSLIYF.

V and J are TRBV6-5 and TRBJ2-6; 7 positions match TRBD2. Germline CDR1 is MNHEY and CDR2 is SVGAGI. The CDR3 spans 16 residues. Trimming at V came to 3 bases and at J to 8 bases, leaving 10 bases not matched to a gene. DNA of the CDR3: TGTGCCAGCAGTTATAAACCCCCAGCGGGGCCCAACGTCCTGACTTTC. As protein: CASSYKPPAGPNVLTF.

The rearrangement links TRBV7-2 to TRBJ1-3, with no clear D. Trimming left V 5 bases short and J 0 bases short, with 8 bases between. CDR1 is SGHTA and CDR2 is FQGNSA in the germline V gene. The CDR3 covers 14 residues. The CDR3 DNA reads as TGTGCCAGCAGCCCGGGGTACTCTGGAAACACCATATATTTT. It translates to CASSPGYSGNTIYF.

This chain links TRBV6-5 with TRBJ2-7, with a possible D match to TRBD2 (5 bases). CDR1 is MNHEY, CDR2 SVGAGI, per germline. V shed 4 bases and J shed 5 bases, with 15 bases lying between them. This CDR3 is built from 14 residues. CDR3 region: CASSSGPDFHEQYF. CDR3 nucleotides: TGTGCCAGCAGTTCGGGCCCGGACTTTCACGAGCAGTACTTC.

This chain links TRBV4-1 with TRBJ2-2; weak D call: TRBD2 (5 bases). The CDR3 covers 13 residues. The V end lost 0 bases, the J end lost 6 bases, and 5 bases lay between the germline ends. Germline loops: CDR1 MGHRA, CDR2 YSYEKL. CDR3 amino acids: CASSQERAGELFF. Here the CDR3 DNA reads TGCGCCAGCAGCCAAGAGAGGGCCGGGGAGCTGTTTTTT.